This is a list of T cell receptor beta chains from one sample in a study of Graves' ophthalmopathy and Graves' hyperthyroidism. TCRdb re-called the multiplex PCR reads through MiXCR, storing one row per CDR3 protein. The profile shows roughly 410,000 distinct CDR3 sequences, over 15% of them singletons. Source material: peripheral blood. Source of these receptors: a woman under 30 with stable Graves' hyperthyroidism. Each CDR3 is given with its conserved first and last residue. D genes are given only for firm matches. Size tells how often a clone was seen (once, few, many) or the class of an expanded clone, and some rows leave it out.

>TRBJ1-3|TRBV5-1|-|many
TGCGCCAGCAGCTTGGGATTCCAAGGCACCATATATTTT
CASSLGFQGTIYF
>TRBJ2-5|TRBV20-1|-|many
TGCAGTGCTAGAGATCTGCAAAGGAGCCAAGAGACCCAGTACTTC
CSARDLQRSQETQYF
>TRBJ1-2|TRBV4-2|-|-
TGTGCCAGCAGCCAAGATCGTCGGCAGGTCTATGGCTACACCTTC
CASSQDRRQVYGYTF
>TRBJ2-7|TRBV7-2|TRBD1|many
TGTGCCAGCAGCTGGGACAGGGCCTCCTCCTACGAGCAGTACTTC
CASSWDRASSYEQYF
>TRBJ1-1|TRBV18|TRBD1|-
TGTGCCAGCTCACCAAAACAGGGGGAGACTGAAGCTTTCTTT
CASSPKQGETEAFF
>TRBJ1-1|TRBV14|-|many
TGTGCCAGCAGCCAAGTCGAAGGGTTCGGCACTGAAGCTTTCTTT
CASSQVEGFGTEAFF
>TRBJ1-2|TRBV7-9|-|many
TGTGCCAGCAGCTTAGCAGCAAACTATGGCTACACCTTC
CASSLAANYGYTF
>TRBJ1-1|TRBV7-9|-|few
TGTGCCAGCAGCTTAAGCTACACTGAAGCTTTCTTT
CASSLSYTEAFF
>TRBJ1-2|TRBV24-1|-|many
TGTGCCACCAGTGATGTACAGGGAGACTATGGCTACACCTTC
CATSDVQGDYGYTF
>TRBJ2-7|TRBV20-1|-|many
TGCTCTTTAGCGTCCGATTCCTACGAGCAGTACTTC
CSLASDSYEQYF
>TRBJ2-3|TRBV6-2/TRBV6-3|TRBD2|many
TGTGCCAGCAGTTACCCGCGACCGGGGGGGGAGCTAAGCACAGATACGCAGTATTTT
CASSYPRPGGELSTDTQYF
>TRBJ2-7|TRBV5-1|TRBD2|-
TGCGCCAGCAGGCCCTGGGGGGGGACCTACGAGCAGTACTTC
CASRPWGGTYEQYF
>TRBJ1-1|TRBV28|-|many
TGTGCCAGCAGGATTGGGTTAAGGACCCGCATGAACACTGAAGCTTTCTTT
CASRIGLRTRMNTEAFF
>TRBJ1-2|TRBV18|-|-
TGTGCCAGCTCACCGTCAAGGGGGGATGGCTACACCTTC
CASSPSRGDGYTF
>TRBJ1-1|TRBV12-3/TRBV12-4|-|many
TGTGCCAGCAGTTTAGTGGTTATGAACACTGAAGCTTTCTTT
CASSLVVMNTEAFF
>TRBJ1-2|TRBV2|-|many
TGTGCCAGCAGTGTGGCGGCTAACTATGGCTACACCTTC
CASSVAANYGYTF
>TRBJ2-2|TRBV11-3|TRBD1|-
TGTGCCAGCCACCGGGACAGGAACACCGGGGAGCTGTTTTTT
CASHRDRNTGELFF
>TRBJ2-5|TRBV12-3/TRBV12-4|TRBD1|many
TGTGCCAGCAGTTTAGCGGACAGGGGCCCAGAGACCCAGTACTTC
CASSLADRGPETQYF
>TRBJ1-1|TRBV5-6|TRBD1|-
TGTGCCAGCAGCCACCGGTACAGGGGGCAAGGCACTGAAGCTTTCTTT
CASSHRYRGQGTEAFF
>TRBJ2-7|TRBV19|TRBD1|-
TGTGCCAGTAGTATAACTCCGGGACAGGGGCCCTACGAGCAGTACTTC
CASSITPGQGPYEQYF
>TRBJ2-7|TRBV13|-|many
TGTGCCAGCAGCGCGGGACTTCCTGGGGCCTACGAGCAGTACTTC
CASSAGLPGAYEQYF
>TRBJ1-5|TRBV27|-|many
TGTGCCAGCAGTTTAAGTCCAGGACAGCCCCAGCATTTT
CASSLSPGQPQHF
>TRBJ2-7|TRBV6-5|-|many
TGTGCCAGCAGTTACCGATCAGGGTACGAGCAGTACTTC
CASSYRSGYEQYF
>TRBJ1-2|TRBV12-3/TRBV12-4|-|-
TGTGCCAGCACCTTCTCAGGGGTTAAAGGCTACACCTTC
CASTFSGVKGYTF
>TRBJ2-7|TRBV6-2/TRBV6-3|-|many
TGTGCCAGCAGCTCCGGACGGGGGGCTTCCTACGAGCAGTACTTC
CASSSGRGASYEQYF